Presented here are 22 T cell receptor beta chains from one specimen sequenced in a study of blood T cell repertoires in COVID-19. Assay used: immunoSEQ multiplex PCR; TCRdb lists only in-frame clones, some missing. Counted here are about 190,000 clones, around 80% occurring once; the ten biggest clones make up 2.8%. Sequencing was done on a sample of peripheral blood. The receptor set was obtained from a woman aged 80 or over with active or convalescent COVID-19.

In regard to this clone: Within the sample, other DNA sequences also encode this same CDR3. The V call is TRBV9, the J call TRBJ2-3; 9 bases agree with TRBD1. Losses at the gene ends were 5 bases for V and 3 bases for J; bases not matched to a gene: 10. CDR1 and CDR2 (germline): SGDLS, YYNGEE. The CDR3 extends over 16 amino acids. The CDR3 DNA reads TGTGCCAGCAGTGTGCGCGGAGACAGGGGGACAGATACGCAGTATTTT. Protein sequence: CASSVRGDRGTDTQYF.

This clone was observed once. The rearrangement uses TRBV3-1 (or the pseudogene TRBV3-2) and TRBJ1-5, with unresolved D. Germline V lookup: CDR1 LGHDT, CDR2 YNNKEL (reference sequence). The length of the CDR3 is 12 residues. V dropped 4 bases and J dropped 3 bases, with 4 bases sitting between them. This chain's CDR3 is CASSRPNQPQHF. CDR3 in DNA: TGTGCCAGCAGCCGGCCCAATCAGCCCCAGCATTTT.

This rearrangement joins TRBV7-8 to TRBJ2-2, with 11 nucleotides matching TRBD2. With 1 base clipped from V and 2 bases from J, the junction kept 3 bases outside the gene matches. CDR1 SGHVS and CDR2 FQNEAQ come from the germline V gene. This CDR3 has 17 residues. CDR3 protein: CASSLEGLAENTGELFF. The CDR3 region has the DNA TGTGCCAGCAGCTTAGAGGGACTAGCGGAAAACACCGGGGAGCTGTTTTTT.

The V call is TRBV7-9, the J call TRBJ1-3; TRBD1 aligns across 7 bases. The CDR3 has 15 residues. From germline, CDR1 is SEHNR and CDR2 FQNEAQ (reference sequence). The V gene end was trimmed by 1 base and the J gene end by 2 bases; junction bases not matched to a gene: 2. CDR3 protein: CASSLGGGPGNTIYF. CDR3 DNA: TGTGCCAGCAGCTTAGGAGGGGGCCCTGGAAACACCATATATTTT.

The CDR3 DNA is TGTGCCAGCAGTGAGACGGGTAGCGGGGGAAGAGATGACGAGCAGTTCTTC. Translated, it gives CASSETGSGGRDDEQFF. J is TRBJ2-1 and V is TRBV2; TRBD2 aligns across 9 bases. Germline V gene sequence: CDR1 SNHLY, CDR2 FYNNEI. This CDR3 is built from 17 residues. V shed 3 bases and J 10 bases; nucleotides not matched to a gene: 16.

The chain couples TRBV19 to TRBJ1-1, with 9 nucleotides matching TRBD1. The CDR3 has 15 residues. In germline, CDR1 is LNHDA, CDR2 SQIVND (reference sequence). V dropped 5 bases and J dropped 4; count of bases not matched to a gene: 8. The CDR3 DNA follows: TGTGCCAGTAGTGAACAGGGGGCTAAGGGCACTGAAGCTTTCTTT. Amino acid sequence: CASSEQGAKGTEAFF.

The CDR3 DNA sequence: TGTGCCAGCAGTGAGGGTATTCCAAGGGGGGGGACCCAGTACTTC. Amino acid sequence: CASSEGIPRGGTQYF. The chain is built from TRBV2 and TRBJ2-5, with D perhaps TRBD2 (7 bases). Per the germline V gene, CDR1 is SNHLY and CDR2 is FYNNEI. With 3 bases removed from V and 7 bases from J, the gap between germline ends came to 18 bases. The CDR3 is 15 residues long.

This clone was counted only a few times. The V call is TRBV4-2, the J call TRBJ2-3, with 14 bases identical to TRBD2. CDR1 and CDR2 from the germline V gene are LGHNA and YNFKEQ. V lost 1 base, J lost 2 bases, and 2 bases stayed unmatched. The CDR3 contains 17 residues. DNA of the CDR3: TGTGCCAGCAGCCAAGGGACTAGCGGGGGGAACACAGATACGCAGTATTTT. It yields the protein CASSQGTSGGNTDTQYF.

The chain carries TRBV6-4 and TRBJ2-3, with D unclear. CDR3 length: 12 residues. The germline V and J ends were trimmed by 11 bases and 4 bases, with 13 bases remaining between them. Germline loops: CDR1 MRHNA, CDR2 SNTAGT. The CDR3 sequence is CAPRRSPDTQYF. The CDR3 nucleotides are TGTGCCCCGCGGCGCAGCCCAGATACGCAGTATTTT.

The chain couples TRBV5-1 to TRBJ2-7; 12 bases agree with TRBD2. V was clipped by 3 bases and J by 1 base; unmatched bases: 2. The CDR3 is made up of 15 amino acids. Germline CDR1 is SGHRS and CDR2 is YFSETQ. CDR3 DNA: TGCGCCAGCAGCTGGACTAGCGGGGCTTCCTACGAGCAGTACTTC. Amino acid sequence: CASSWTSGASYEQYF.

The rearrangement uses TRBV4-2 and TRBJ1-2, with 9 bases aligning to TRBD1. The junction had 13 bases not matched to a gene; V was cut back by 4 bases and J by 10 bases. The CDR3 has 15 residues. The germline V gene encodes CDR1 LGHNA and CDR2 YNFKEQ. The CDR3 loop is CASSPTDRGSFIYTF. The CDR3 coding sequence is TGTGCCAGCAGCCCTACCGACAGGGGGAGTTTTATCTACACCTTC.

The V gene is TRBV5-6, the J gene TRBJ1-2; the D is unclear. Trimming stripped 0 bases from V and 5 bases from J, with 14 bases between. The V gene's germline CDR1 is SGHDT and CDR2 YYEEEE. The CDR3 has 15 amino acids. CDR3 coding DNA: TGTGCCAGCAGCTTGGTCGGCGAGGGCGGTTATGGCTACACCTTC. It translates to CASSLVGEGGYGYTF. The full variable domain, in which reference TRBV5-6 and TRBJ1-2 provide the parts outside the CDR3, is DAGVTQSPTHLIKTRGQQVTLRCSPKSGHDTVSWYQQALGQGPQFIFQYYEEEERQRGNFPDRFSGHQFPNYSSELNVNALLLGDSALYLCASSLVGEGGYGYTFGSGTRLTVV.

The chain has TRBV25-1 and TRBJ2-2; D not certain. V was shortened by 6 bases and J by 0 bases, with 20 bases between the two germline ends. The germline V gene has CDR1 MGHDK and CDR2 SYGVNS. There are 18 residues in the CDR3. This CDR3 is CASSAPHPSFANTGELFF. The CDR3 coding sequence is TGTGCCAGCAGCGCGCCCCACCCCTCATTTGCGAACACCGGGGAGCTGTTTTTT.

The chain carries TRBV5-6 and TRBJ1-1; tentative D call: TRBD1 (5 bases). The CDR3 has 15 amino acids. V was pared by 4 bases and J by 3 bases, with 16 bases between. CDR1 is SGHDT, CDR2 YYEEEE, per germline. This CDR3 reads CASSLGRGADTEAFF. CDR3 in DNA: TGTGCCAGCAGCCTAGGGAGGGGCGCAGACACTGAAGCTTTCTTT.

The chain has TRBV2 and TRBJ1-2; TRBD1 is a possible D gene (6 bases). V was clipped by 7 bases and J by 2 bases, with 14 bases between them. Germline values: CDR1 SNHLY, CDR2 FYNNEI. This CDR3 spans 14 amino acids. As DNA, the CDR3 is TGTGCCAGCACCTCGCCCAGGGGAAACTATGGCTACACCTTC. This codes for CASTSPRGNYGYTF.

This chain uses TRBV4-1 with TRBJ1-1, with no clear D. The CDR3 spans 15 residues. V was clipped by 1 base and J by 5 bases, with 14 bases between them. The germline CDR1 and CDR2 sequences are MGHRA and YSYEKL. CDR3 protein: CASSQGVQVGTEAFF. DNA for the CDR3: TGCGCCAGCAGCCAAGGGGTCCAGGTTGGGACTGAAGCTTTCTTT.

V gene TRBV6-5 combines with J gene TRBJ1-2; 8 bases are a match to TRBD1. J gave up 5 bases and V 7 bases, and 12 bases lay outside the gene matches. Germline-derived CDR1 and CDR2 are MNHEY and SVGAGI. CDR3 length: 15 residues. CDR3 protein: CASTAGHRGGYGYTF. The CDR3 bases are TGTGCCAGCACCGCCGGCCACAGGGGGGGGTATGGCTACACCTTC.

In DNA form, the CDR3 reads TGTGCCAGCCTTCAGGAACTGAACACTGAAGCTTTCTTT. Encoded protein: CASLQELNTEAFF. The chain employs TRBV7-9 and TRBJ1-1, with D uncertain. V lost 8 bases, J lost 0 bases, and 10 bases lay in between. The CDR3 has 13 residues. In germline, CDR1 is SEHNR, CDR2 FQNEAQ (reference sequence).

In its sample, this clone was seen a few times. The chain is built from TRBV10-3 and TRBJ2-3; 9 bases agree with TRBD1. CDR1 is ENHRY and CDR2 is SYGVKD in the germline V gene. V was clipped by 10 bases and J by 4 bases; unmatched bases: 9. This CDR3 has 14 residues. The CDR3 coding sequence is TGTGCCACCGGGACAGGGATAGGGTCAGATACGCAGTATTTT. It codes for CATGTGIGSDTQYF.

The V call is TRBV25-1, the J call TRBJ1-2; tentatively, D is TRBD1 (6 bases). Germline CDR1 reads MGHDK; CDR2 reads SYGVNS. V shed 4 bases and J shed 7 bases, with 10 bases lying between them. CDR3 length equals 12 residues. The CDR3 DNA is TGTGCCAGCAGTGCAGGGACATTTGGCTACACCTTC. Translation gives CASSAGTFGYTF.

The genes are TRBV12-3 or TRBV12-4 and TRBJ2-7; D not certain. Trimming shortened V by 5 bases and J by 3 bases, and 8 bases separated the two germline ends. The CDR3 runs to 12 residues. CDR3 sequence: CASSPRYYEQYF. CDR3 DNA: TGTGCCAGCAGTCCGAGGTACTACGAGCAGTACTTC.

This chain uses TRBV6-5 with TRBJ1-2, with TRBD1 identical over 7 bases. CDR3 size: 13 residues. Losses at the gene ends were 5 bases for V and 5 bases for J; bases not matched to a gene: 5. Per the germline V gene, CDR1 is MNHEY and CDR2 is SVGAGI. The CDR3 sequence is CASSTGARYGYTF. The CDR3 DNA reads TGTGCCAGCAGTACAGGGGCGCGGTATGGCTACACCTTC.